This T cell receptor (beta chain) was profiled in a study of control samples from healthy donors and cancer patients. Sequencing used immunoSEQ multiplex PCR; TCRdb keeps in-frame clones, though not all of them. The repertoire consists of over 150,000 clones, with roughly 91% occurring once and the leading ten covering more than 1.2%. The CDR3 totals 13 residues. Per the germline V gene, CDR1 is SEHNR and CDR2 is FQNEAQ (reference sequence). V lost 5 bases to trimming and J lost 1 base, with 9 bases between them. Sequencing was carried out using blood. This chain joins TRBV7-9 and TRBJ2-7, with a weak D call TRBD1 (5 bases). This sequence was found in a man aged 18 to 30 in good health. DNA for the CDR3: TGTGCCAGCAGCCCCAAGGGGTCCTACGAGCAGTACTTC. Its translation is CASSPKGSYEQYF.